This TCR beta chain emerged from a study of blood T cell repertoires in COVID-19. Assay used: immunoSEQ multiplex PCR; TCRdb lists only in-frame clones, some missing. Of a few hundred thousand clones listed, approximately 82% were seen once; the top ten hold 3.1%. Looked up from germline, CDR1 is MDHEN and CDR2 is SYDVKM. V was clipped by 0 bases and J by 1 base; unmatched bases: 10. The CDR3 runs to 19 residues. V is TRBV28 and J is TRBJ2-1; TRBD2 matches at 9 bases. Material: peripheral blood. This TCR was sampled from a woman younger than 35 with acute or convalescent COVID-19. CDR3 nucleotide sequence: TGTGCCAGCAGTTTATGGCCCCCGGCGGGAGGGCCATCCTACAATGAGCAGTTCTTC. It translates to CASSLWPPAGGPSYNEQFF.